This T cell receptor (beta chain) derives from a study of early T cells in non-severe SARS-CoV-2 infection. Study at large: Bulk RNA isolated from unsorted whole blood underwent sequencing; chains were not paired.

The V gene's germline CDR1 is MNHEY and CDR2 SMNVEV (reference sequence). CDR3 length: 13 amino acids. Trimming removed 4 bases from V and 3 bases from J, with 9 bases in between. This clonotype came up a few times. Its antigen is still unknown. Whole-study findings and limits: Anti-spike CD8 responses were favored by VDJdb matching, which missed private and CD4 specificities.

The library protocol tagged individual cDNA molecules with unique molecular identifiers. TCRdb itself ran the 5' RACE reads through MiXCR, one entry per CDR3 protein. The sample consists of under 85,000 distinct CDR3 sequences, 11% to 15% of them appearing once. The chain has TRBV27 and TRBJ1-2, with TRBD1 as a possible D gene (5 bases). The TCR was taken from an adult who was a healthcare worker with PCR-confirmed SARS-CoV-2 infection or an uninfected control (not recorded which). The sample consisted of whole blood. The CDR3 sequence: CASSYTGDYGYTF. The CDR3 DNA is TGTGCCAGCAGTTACACGGGGGACTATGGCTACACCTTC.